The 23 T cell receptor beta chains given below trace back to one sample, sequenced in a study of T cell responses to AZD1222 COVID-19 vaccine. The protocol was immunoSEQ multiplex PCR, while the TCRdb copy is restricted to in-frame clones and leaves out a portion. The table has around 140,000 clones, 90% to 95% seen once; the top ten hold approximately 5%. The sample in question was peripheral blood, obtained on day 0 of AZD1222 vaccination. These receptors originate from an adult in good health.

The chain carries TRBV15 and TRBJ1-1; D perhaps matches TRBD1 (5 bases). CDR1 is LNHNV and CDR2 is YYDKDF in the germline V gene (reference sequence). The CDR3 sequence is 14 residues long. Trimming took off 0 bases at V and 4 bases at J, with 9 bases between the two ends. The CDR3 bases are TGTGCCACCAGCAGAGACGTGGGGGGCACTGAAGCTTTCTTT. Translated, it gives CATSRDVGGTEAFF. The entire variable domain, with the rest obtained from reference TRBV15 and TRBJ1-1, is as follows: DAMVIQNPRYQVTQFGKPVTLSCSQTLNHNVMYWYQQKSSQAPKLLFHYYDKDFNNEADTPDNFQSRRPNTSFCFLDIRSPGLGDTAMYLCATSRDVGGTEAFFGQGTRLTVV.

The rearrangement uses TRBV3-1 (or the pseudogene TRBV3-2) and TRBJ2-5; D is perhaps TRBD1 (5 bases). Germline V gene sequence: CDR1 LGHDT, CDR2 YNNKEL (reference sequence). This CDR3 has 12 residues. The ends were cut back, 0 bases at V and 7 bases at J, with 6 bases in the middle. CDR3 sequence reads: CASSQDRATQYF. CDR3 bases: TGTGCCAGCAGCCAAGACAGGGCGACCCAGTACTTC.

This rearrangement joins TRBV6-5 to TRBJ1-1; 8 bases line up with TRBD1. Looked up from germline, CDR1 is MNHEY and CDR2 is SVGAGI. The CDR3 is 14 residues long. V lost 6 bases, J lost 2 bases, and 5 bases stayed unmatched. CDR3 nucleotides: TGTGCCAGCAGAACAGGGGGAACAAACACTGAAGCTTTCTTT. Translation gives CASRTGGTNTEAFF.

CDR3 sequence (DNA): TGTGCCAGCAGCCCGGACGGAGGAAGCTCCTACAATGAGCAGTTCTTC. Translating it yields CASSPDGGSSYNEQFF. This rearrangement joins TRBV14 to TRBJ2-1; weak D call: TRBD2 (5 bases). The CDR3 runs to 16 residues. V was cut by 4 bases and J by 0 bases, with 13 bases left in between. Germline CDR1 reads SGHDN; CDR2 reads FVKESK. The full variable domain, rest sourced from reference TRBV14 and TRBJ2-1, is EAGVTQFPSHSVIEKGQTVTLRCDPISGHDNLYWYRRVMGKEIKFLLHFVKESKQDESGMPNNRFLAERTGGTYSTLKVQPAELEDSGVYFCASSPDGGSSYNEQFFGPGTRLTVL.

CDR3 nucleotides: TGTGCCAGCAGCCCCGACAGGGAAGAGCAGTACTTC. Protein sequence: CASSPDREEQYF. This chain joins TRBV11-2 and TRBJ2-7; 7 bases are shared with TRBD1. The CDR3 contains 12 residues. The ends lost 5 bases at V and 7 bases at J; junction bases unmatched: 5. Germline CDR1 is SGHAT and CDR2 is FQNNGV.

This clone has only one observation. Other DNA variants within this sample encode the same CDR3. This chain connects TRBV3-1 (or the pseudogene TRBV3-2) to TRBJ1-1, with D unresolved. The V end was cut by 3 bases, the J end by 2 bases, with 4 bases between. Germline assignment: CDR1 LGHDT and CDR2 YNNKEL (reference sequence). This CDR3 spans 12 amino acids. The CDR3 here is CASSQGNTEAFF. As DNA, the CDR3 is TGTGCCAGCAGCCAGGGAAACACTGAAGCTTTCTTT.

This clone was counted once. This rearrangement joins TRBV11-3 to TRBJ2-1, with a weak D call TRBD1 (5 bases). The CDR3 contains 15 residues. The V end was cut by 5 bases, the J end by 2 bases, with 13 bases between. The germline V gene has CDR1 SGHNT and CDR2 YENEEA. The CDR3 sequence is CASSPQGGAYNEQFF. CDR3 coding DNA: TGTGCCAGCAGCCCCCAGGGTGGGGCCTACAATGAGCAGTTCTTC.

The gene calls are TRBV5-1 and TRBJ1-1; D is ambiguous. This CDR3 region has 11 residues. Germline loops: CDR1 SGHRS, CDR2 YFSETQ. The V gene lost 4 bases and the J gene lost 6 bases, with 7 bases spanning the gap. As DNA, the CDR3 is TGCGCCAGCAGCCTGGGTTCTGAAGCTTTCTTT. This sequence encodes CASSLGSEAFF.

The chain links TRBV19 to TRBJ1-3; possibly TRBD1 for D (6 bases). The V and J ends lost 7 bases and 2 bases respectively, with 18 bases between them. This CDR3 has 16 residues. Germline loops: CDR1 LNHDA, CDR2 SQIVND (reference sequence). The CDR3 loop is CASKGGTWVAGNTIYF. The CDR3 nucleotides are TGTGCCAGTAAGGGGGGAACTTGGGTTGCTGGAAACACCATATATTTT.

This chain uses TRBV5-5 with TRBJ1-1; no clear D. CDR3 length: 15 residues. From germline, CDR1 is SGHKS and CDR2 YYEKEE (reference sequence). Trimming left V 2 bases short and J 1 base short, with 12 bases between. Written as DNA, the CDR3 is TGTGCCAGCAGCTTAGCCGACGGGCCGAACACTGAAGCTTTCTTT. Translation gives CASSLADGPNTEAFF.

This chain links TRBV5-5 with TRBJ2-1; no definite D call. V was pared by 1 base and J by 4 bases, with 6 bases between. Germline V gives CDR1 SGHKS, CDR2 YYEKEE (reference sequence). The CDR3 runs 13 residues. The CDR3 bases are TGTGCCAGCAGCTTGAACCCTTACAATGAGCAGTTCTTC. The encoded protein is CASSLNPYNEQFF.

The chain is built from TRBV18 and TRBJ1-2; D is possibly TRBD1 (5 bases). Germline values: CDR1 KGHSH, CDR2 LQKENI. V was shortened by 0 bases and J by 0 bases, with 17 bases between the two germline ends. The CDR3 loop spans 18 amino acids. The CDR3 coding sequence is TGTGCCAGCTCACCACCCTTAGACAGTCGGGCCGCTAACTATGGCTACACCTTC. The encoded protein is CASSPPLDSRAANYGYTF. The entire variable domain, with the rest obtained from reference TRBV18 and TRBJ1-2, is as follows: NAGVMQNPRHLVRRRGQEARLRCSPMKGHSHVYWYRQLPEEGLKFMVYLQKENIIDESGMPKERFSAEFPKEGPSILRIQQVVRGDSAAYFCASSPPLDSRAANYGYTFGSGTRLTVV.

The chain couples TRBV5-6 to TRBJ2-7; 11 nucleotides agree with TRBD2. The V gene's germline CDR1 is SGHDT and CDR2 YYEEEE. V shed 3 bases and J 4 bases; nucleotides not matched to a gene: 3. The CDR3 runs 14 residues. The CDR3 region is CASSSGLAVYEQYF. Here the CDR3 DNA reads TGTGCCAGCAGCTCGGGACTAGCGGTTTACGAGCAGTACTTC.

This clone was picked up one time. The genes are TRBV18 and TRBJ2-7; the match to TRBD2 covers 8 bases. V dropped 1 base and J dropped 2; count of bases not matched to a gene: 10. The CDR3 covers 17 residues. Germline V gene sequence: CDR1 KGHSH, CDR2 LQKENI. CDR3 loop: CASSPQHNSGGAYEQYF. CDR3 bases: TGTGCCAGCTCACCACAGCACAATTCGGGGGGGGCCTACGAGCAGTACTTC. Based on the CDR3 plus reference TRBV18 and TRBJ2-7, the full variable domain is NAGVMQNPRHLVRRRGQEARLRCSPMKGHSHVYWYRQLPEEGLKFMVYLQKENIIDESGMPKERFSAEFPKEGPSILRIQQVVRGDSAAYFCASSPQHNSGGAYEQYFGPGTRLTVT.

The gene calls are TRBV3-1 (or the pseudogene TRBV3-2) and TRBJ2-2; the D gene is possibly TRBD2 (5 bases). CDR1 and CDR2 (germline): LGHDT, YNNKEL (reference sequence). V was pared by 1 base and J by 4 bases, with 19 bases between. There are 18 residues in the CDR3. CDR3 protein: CASSQVPRLGEVTGELFF. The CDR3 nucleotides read TGTGCCAGCAGCCAAGTCCCCCGCCTGGGAGAAGTCACCGGGGAGCTGTTTTTT.

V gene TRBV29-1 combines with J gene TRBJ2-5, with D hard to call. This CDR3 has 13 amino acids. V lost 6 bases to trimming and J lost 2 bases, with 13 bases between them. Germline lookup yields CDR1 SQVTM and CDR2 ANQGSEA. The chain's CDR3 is CSVLHTSQETQYF. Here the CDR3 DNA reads TGCAGCGTCCTTCACACAAGTCAAGAGACCCAGTACTTC.

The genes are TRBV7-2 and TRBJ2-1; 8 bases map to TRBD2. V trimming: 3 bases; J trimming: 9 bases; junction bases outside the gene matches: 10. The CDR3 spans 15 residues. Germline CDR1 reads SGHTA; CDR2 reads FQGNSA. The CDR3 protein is CASSLDSGITGEQFF. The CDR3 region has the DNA TGTGCCAGCAGCTTGGATAGCGGGATTACTGGTGAGCAGTTCTTC.

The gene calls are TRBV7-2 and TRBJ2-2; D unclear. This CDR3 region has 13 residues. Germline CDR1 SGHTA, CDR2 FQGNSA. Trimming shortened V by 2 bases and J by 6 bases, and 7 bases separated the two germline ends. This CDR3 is CASSLHLAGELFF. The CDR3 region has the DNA TGTGCCAGCAGCTTACACCTAGCCGGGGAGCTGTTTTTT.

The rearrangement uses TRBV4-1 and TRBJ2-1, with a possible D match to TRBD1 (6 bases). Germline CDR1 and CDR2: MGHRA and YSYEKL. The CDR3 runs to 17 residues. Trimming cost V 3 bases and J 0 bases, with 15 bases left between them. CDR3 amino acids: CASSQATGTPSYNEQFF. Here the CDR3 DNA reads TGCGCCAGCAGCCAGGCCACCGGGACACCCTCCTACAATGAGCAGTTCTTC.

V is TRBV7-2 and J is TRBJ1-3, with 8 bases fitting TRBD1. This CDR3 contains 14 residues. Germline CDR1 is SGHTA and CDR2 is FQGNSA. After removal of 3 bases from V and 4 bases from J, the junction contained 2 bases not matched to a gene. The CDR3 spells CASSLTGDGNTIYF. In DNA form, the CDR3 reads TGTGCCAGCAGCTTGACAGGGGACGGAAACACCATATATTTT. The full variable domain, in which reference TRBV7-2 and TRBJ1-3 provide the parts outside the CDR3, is GAGVSQSPSNKVTEKGKDVELRCDPISGHTALYWYRQSLGQGLEFLIYFQGNSAPDKSGLPSDRFSAERTGGSVSTLTIQRTQQEDSAVYLCASSLTGDGNTIYFGEGSWLTVV.

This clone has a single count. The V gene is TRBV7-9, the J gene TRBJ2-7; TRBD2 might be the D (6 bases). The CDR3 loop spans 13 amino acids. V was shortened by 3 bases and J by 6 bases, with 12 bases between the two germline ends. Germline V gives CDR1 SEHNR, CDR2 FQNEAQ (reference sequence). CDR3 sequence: CASSLGPGGEQYF. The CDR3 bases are TGTGCCAGCAGCTTGGGTCCCGGGGGCGAGCAGTACTTC.

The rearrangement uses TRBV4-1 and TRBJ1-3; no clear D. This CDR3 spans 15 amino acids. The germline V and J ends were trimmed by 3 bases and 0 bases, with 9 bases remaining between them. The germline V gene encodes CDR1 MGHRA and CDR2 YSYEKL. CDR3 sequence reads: CASSHMPVSGNTIYF. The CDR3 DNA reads TGCGCCAGCAGCCATATGCCAGTCTCTGGAAACACCATATATTTT.

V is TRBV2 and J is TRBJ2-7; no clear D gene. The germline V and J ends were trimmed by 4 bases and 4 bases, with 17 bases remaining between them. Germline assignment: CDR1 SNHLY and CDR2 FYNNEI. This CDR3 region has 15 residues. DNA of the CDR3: TGTGCCAGCAGTGCGGGTTTTGATGTCCCATACGAGCAGTACTTC. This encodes CASSAGFDVPYEQYF.